This record covers a single TCR beta chain. The target of this receptor is not known. Base qualities were left out, and no much larger clone turns up one base away. These data come from a study of T cell responses to AZD1222 COVID-19 vaccine (dated by TCRdb to about 2021). The study in broad terms: AZD1222 recipients whose second dose came at about 4 weeks and those whose second dose came at about 12 weeks were combined into one group, since spike-specific TCR depth and breadth did not differ between the two schedules. TCR sequencing was performed for 230 to 250 trial participants, of whom 207 were given two doses of AZD1222 and some 26 were given two doses of MenACWY control vaccine. Trial participants were enrolled by age into subgroups of 18-55, 56-69 and 70-plus years, and around 140, 26 and 57 TCR-sequenced participants, respectively, were included in these subgroups.

The CDR3 regions of human TCRbeta chains were subjected to immunosequencing. In the paper's pipeline: TCRs in the repertoires were matched against a reference library of SARS-CoV-2-specific TCRs that had been generated with the MIRA antigen-specificity platform. Breadth meant the fraction of unique TCRs that were SARS-CoV-2-associated, whereas depth meant the fraction of total T cells that were SARS-CoV-2-associated. Each spike-specific TCR was assigned to its reactive spike region and to a CD4 or CD8 class using the MIRA data. Log10-transformed breadth and depth values were compared by one-way ANOVA with Sidak's multiple comparisons tests. TCRdb took this table from immuneACCESS and kept in-frame rearrangements with V and J called. Such tables lack part of the clones; where checked against another copy, unresolved V genes explain under half of the gap, and the rest is unexplained. The DNA gave D and trimming, while V, J and clone size come from that table. In this sample the table shows over 100,000 clones, 89% of which occur a single time. The ten biggest clones cover approximately 6.8% of the sample.

CDR1 is given as SGDLS and CDR2 as YYNGEE, both from the germline V gene. The CDR3 numbers 14 residues from cysteine through phenylalanine. The only DNA kept is the CDR3, 42 bases in frame from the first base. The junction shows trimming of 2 bases on V and 3 bases on J, plus 11 bases between the germline ends. Overall study results and their limits: The vaccine-associated CD4 TCRs covered the entire spike protein, and the dominant responses fell in regions 160-218 and 743-854. Most participants were white British and females outnumbered males, and the authors suggested that clonal diversity may have been underestimated. A significant rise in spike-specific TCR breadth and depth was observed after two AZD1222 doses relative to day 0 and relative to MenACWY recipients. The 56-69-year group was small, and its depth increase did not reach significance, likely because of low power. Reportedly, close to half of the unique spike-specific TCRs recognized epitopes lying outside the regions that are mutated in the B.1.351 and B.1.1.7 variants. Conclusions about previously exposed vaccinees were limited because only six or seven AZD1222 recipients were SARS-CoV-2 seropositive at baseline. Because no day 14 peak-response samples were available, the repertoires could be characterized only after the peak T cell response.

According to the study, the label for this sample's time point signals: baseline before first vaccination. The vaccinee samples were drawn from two UK trials, COV001 and COV002, one of which was a single-blind randomized controlled phase 2/3 trial testing AZD1222 (ChAdOx1 nCoV-19) in healthy adults. For TCRbeta chain sequencing, PBMC samples were collected from trial participants at day 0 and at day 28 after the second dose. In this chain, TRBV9 is recombined with TRBJ1-2; no D gene call is confident. The sequencing here drew on peripheral blood, taken on day 0 of AZD1222 vaccination. This TCR derives from an adult in good health. CDR3 reads: CASSVGDGHYGYTF. The sequence in DNA is TGTGCCAGCAGCGTTGGAGATGGTCACTATGGCTACACCTTC.